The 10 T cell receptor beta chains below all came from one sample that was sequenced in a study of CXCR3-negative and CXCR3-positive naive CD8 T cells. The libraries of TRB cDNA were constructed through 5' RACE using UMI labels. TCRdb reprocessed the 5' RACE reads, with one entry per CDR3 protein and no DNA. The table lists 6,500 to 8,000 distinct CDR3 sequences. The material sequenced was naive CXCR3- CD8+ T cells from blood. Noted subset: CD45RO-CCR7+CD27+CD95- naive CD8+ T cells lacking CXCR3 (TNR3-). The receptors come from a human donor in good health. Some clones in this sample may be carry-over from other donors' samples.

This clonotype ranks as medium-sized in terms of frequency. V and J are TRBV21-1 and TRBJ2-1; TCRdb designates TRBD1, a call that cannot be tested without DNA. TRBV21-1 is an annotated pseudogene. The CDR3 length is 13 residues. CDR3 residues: CASRGTRYNEQFF.

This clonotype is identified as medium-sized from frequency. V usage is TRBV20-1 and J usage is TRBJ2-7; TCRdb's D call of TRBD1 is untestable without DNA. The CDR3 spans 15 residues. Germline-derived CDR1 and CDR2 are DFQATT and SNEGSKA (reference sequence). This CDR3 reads CSAPKGDTLSYEQYF.

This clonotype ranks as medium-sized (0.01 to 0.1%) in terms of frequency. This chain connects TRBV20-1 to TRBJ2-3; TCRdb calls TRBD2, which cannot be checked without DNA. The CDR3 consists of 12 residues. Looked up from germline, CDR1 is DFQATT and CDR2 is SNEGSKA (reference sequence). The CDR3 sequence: CSARTIADTQYF.

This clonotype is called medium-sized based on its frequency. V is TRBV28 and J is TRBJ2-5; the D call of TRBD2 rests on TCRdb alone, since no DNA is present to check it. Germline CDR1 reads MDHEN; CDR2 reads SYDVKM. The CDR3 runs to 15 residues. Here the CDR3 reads CASSLLAGYQETQYF.

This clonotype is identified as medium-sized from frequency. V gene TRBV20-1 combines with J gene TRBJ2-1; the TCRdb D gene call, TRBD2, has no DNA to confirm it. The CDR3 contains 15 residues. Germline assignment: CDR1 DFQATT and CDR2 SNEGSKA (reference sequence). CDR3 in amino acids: CSARATSGLYNEQFF.

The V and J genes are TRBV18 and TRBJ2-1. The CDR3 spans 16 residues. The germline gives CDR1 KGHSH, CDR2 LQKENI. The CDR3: CASSPPAESSYNEQFF.

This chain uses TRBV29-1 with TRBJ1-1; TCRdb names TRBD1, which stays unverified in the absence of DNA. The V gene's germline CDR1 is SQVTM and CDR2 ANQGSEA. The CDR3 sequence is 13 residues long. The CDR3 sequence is CSAETGLNTEAFF.

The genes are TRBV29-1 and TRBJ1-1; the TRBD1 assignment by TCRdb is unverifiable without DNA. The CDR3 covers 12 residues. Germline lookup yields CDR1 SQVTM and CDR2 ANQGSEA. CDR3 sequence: CSVPTGETEAFF. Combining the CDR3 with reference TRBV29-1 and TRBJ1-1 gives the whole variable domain SAVISQKPSRDICQRGTSLTIQCQVDSQVTMMFWYRQQPGQSLTLIATANQGSEATYESGFVIDKFPISRPNLTFSTLTVSNMSPEDSSIYLCSVPTGETEAFFGQGTRLTVV.

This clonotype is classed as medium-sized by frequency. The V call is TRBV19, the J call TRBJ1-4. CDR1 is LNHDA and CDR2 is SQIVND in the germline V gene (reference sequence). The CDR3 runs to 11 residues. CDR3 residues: CASSIGGELFF.

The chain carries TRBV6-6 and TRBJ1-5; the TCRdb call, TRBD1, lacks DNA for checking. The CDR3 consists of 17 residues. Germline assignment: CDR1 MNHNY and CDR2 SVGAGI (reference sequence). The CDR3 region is CASSYSQDRYSNQPQHF.